The subject of this entry is one T cell receptor beta chain. Its antigen is unknown. Libraries used 5'RACE template switching adding universal primer site and UMIs. TCRdb derives one entry per CDR3 protein from the 5' RACE reads, leaving out DNA. In total, the table holds fewer than 550,000 distinct CDR3 sequences. This CDR3 is built from 14 residues. The germline V gene encodes CDR1 MNHNS and CDR2 SASEGT. This sample is part of a study of T cells expressing NK-cell markers. Notes on the study in general: Top CD8+ clonotypes included the dominant CD3+CD56+NKG2C+ clonotypes in five to seven donors. A handful of donors likewise had their CD3+CD56-NKG2C+ fraction led by these clonotypes.

This clonotype was obtained from a woman aged 45-59 years in good health. This chain joins TRBV6-1 and TRBJ2-7; the TCRdb call, TRBD2, lacks DNA for checking. Input material: blood T cells: a sorted CD56 or NKG2C T cell subset, CD4+ or CD8+ T cells, or bulk PBMC T cells (not recorded which). CDR3 sequence: CASRGGLAAYEQYF.